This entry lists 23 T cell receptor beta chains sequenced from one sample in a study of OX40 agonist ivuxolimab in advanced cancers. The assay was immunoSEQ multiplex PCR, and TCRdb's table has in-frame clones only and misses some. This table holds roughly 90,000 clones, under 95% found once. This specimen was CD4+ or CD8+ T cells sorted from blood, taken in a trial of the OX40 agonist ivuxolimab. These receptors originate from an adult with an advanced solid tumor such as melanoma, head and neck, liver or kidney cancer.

CDR3 sequence: CASSQFYSGNTIYF. The CDR3 DNA reads as TGTGCCAGCAGCCAATTTTATTCCGGAAACACCATATATTTT. The chain recombines TRBV16 with TRBJ1-3, with unresolved D. This CDR3 has 14 residues. V was pared by 1 base and J by 4 bases, with 8 bases between. Germline V CDR1 and CDR2: KGHSY, FQNENV.

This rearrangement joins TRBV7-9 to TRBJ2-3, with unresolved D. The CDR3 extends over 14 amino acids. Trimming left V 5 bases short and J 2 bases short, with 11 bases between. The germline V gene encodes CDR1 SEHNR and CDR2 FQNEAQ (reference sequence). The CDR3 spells CASSPMGPTDTQYF. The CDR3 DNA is TGTGCCAGCAGCCCCATGGGCCCCACAGATACGCAGTATTTT.

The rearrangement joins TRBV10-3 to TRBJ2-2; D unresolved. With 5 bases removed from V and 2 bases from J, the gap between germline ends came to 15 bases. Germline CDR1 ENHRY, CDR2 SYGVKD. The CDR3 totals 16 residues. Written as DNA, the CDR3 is TGTGCCATCAGTCGTGGTTCGTCTACCAACACCGGGGAGCTGTTTTTT. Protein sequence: CAISRGSSTNTGELFF.

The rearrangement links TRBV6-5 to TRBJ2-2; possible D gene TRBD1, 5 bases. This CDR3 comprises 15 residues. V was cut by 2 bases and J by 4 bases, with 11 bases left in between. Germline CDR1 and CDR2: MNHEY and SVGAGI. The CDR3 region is CASSYGAGFTGELFF. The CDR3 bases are TGTGCCAGCAGTTACGGGGCAGGGTTCACCGGGGAGCTGTTTTTT.

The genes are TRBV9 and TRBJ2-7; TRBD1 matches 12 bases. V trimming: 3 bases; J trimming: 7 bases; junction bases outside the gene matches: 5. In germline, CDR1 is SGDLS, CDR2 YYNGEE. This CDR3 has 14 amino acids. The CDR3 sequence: CASSAGQGAREQYF. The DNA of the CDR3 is TGTGCCAGCAGCGCGGGACAGGGGGCGAGGGAGCAGTACTTC.

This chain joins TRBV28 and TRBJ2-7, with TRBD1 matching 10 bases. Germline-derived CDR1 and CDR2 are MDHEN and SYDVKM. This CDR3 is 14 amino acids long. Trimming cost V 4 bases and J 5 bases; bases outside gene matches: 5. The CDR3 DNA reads TGTGCCAGCAGTTCCGGGACAGGGGCCCACGAGCAGTACTTC. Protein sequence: CASSSGTGAHEQYF.

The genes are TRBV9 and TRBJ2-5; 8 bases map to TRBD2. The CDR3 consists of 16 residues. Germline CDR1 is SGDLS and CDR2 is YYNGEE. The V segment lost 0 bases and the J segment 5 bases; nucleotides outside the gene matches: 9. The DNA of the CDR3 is TGTGCCAGCAGCGTAGAGGACGGGAGGGCCGGGGAGACCCAGTACTTC. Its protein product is CASSVEDGRAGETQYF.

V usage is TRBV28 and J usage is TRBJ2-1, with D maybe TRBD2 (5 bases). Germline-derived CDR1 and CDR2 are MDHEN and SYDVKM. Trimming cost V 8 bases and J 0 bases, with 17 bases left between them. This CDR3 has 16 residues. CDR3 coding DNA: TGTGCCAGCCTCCCCGGCCCCGAGGGCTCCTACAATGAGCAGTTCTTC. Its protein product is CASLPGPEGSYNEQFF. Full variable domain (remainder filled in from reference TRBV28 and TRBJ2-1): DVKVTQSSRYLVKRTGEKVFLECVQDMDHENMFWYRQDPGLGLRLIYFSYDVKMKEKGDIPEGYSVSREKKERFSLILESASTNQTSMYLCASLPGPEGSYNEQFFGPGTRLTVL.

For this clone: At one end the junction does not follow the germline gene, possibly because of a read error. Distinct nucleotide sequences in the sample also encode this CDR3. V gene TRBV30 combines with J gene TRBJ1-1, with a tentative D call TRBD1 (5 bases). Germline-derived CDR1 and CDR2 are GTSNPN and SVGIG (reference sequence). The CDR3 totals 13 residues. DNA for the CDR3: TGTGCCTGGGGGAAGGGGCCGAACACTGAAGCCTTCTTT. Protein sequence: CAWGKGPNTEAFF. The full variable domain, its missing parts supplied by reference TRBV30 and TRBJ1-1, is SQTIHQWPATLVQPVGSPLSLECTVEGTSNPNLYWYRQAAGRGLQLLFYSVGIGQISSEVPQNLSASRPQDRQFILSSKKLLLSDSGFYLCAWGKGPNTEAFFGQGTRLTVV.

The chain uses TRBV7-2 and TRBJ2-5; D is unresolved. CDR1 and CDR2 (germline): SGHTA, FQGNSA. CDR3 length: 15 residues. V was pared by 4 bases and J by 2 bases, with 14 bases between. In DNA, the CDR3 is TGTGCCAGCAGCTCACACCACATGGTTCAAGAGACCCAGTACTTC. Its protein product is CASSSHHMVQETQYF.

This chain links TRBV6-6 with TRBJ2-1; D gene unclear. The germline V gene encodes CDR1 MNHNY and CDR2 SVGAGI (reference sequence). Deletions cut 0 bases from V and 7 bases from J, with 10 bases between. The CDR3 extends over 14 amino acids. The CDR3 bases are TGTGCCAGCAGTTACTCGGGATTGGGGAATGAGCAGTTCTTC. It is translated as CASSYSGLGNEQFF.

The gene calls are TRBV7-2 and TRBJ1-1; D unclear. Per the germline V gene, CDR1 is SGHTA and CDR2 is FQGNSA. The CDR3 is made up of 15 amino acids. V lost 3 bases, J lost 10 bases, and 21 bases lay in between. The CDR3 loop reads CASSLQSESIGGAFF. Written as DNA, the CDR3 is TGTGCCAGCAGCTTGCAATCTGAGTCTATAGGTGGAGCTTTCTTT.

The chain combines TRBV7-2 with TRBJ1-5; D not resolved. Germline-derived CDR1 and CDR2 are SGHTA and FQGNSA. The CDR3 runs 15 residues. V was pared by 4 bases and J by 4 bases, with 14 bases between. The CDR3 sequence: CASSSPAGSNQPQHF. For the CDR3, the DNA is TGTGCCAGCAGCTCACCTGCGGGGTCGAATCAGCCCCAGCATTTT.

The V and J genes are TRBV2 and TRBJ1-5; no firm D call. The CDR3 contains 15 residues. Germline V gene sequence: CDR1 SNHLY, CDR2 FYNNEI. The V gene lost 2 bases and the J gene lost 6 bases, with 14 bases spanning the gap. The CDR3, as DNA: TGTGCCAGCAGTGAACAAGCCACCGCGGGTCAGCCCCAGCATTTT. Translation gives CASSEQATAGQPQHF.

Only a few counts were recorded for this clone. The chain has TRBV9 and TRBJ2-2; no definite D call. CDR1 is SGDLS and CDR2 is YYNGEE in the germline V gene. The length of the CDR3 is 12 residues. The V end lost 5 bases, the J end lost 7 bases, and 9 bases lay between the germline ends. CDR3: CASRKDVGELFF. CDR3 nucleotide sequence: TGTGCCAGCAGAAAGGACGTCGGGGAGCTGTTTTTT.

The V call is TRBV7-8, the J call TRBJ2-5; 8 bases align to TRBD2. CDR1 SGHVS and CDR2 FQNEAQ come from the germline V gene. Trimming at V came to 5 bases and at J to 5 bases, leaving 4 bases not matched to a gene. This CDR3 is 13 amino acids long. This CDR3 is CASSPGLGETQYF. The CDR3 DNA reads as TGTGCCAGCAGCCCGGGACTAGGGGAGACCCAGTACTTC.

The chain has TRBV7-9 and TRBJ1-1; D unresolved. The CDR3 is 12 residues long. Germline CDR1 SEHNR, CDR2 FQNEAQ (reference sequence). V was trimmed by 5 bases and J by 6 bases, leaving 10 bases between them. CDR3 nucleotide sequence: TGTGCCAGCAGCCCCTCCCGGCCTGAAGCTTTCTTT. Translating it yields CASSPSRPEAFF. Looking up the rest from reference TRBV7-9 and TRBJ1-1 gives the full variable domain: DTGVSQNPRHKITKRGQNVTFRCDPISEHNRLYWYRQTLGQGPEFLTYFQNEAQLEKSRLLSDRFSAERPKGSFSTLEIQRTEQGDSAMYLCASSPSRPEAFFGQGTRLTVV.

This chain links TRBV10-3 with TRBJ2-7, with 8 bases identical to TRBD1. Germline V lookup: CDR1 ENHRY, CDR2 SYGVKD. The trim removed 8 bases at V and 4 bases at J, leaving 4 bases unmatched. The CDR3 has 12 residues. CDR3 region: CAILDRAYEQYF. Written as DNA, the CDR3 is TGTGCCATCCTGGACAGGGCTTACGAGCAGTACTTC.

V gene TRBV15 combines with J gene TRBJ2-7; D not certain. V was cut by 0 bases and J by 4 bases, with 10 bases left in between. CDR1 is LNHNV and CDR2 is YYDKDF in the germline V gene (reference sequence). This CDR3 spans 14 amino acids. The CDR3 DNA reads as TGTGCCACCAGCAGAGATCGCGCGAGATACGAGCAGTACTTC. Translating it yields CATSRDRARYEQYF. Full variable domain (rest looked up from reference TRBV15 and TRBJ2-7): DAMVIQNPRYQVTQFGKPVTLSCSQTLNHNVMYWYQQKSSQAPKLLFHYYDKDFNNEADTPDNFQSRRPNTSFCFLDIRSPGLGDTAMYLCATSRDRARYEQYFGPGTRLTVT.

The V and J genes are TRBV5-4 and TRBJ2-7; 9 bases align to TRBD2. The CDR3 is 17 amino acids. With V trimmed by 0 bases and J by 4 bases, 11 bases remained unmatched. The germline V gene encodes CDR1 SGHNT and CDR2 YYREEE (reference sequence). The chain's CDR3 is CASSLGGPSGTGYEQYF. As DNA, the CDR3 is TGTGCCAGCAGCTTGGGAGGGCCTAGCGGGACGGGGTACGAGCAGTACTTC.

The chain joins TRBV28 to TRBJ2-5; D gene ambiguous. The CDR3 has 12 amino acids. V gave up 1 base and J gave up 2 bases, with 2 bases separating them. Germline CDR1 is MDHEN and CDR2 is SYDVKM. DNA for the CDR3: TGTGCCAGCAGTTTATTACAAGAGACCCAGTACTTC. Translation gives CASSLLQETQYF.

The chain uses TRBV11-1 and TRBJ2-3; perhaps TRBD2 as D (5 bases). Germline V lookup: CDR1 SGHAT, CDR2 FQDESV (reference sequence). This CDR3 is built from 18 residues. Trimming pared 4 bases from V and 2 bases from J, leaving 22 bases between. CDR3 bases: TGTGCCAGCAGCTCCCCCGGTCGAGGGTACCAGCCCACAGATACGCAGTATTTT. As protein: CASSSPGRGYQPTDTQYF.

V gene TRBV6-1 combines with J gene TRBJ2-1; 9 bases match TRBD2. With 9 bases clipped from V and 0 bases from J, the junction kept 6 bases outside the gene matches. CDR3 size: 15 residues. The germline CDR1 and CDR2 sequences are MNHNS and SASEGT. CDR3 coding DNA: TGTGCCAGTTGGCTTAGCGGGAGCTCCTACAATGAGCAGTTCTTC. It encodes CASWLSGSSYNEQFF.